Given below is one T cell receptor beta chain in context. Its antigen is currently unknown. This sample was taken from a study of cytomegalovirus exposure and HLA in healthy donors. Study results and caveats: There were some public TCRs occurring in many donors, but most TCR sequences were rare. The later analysis indicated that the majority of CMV-associated TCR beta chains appeared HLA-restricted. A previous analysis found most TCR beta V segments productive roughly 87% or roughly 30% of the time.

The CDR3 covers 16 residues. Germline CDR1 reads MNHEY; CDR2 reads SMNVEV (reference sequence). V was pared by 5 bases and J by 2 bases, with 18 bases between. 60 Vbeta and 13 Jbeta primers were used in PCR. Generated by immunoSEQ multiplex PCR, the TCRdb table keeps only in-frame clones and is missing some. This table has around 130,000 clones, 70% to 75% appearing once. Sequenced sample: PBMCs. The TCR comes from a middle-aged woman in good health and CMV-seropositive. This rearrangement joins TRBV27 to TRBJ1-1, with a weak D call TRBD1 (5 bases). Here the CDR3 DNA reads TGTGCCAGCAGTATACCAACCCCCGGGGGAAACACTGAAGCTTTCTTT. It encodes CASSIPTPGGNTEAFF.